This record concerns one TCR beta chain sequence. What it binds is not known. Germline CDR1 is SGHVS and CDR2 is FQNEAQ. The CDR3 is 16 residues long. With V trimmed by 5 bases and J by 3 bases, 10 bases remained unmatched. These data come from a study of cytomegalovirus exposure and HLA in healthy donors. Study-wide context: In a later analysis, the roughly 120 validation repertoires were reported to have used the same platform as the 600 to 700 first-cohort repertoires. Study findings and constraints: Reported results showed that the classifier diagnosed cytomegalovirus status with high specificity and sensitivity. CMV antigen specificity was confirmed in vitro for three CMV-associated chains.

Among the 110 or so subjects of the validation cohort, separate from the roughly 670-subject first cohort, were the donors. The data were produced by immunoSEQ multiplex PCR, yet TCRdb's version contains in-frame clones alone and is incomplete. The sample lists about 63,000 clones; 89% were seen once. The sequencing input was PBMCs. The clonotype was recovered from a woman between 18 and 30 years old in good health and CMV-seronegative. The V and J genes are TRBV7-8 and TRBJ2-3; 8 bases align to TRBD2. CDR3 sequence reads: CASSPTRGGLTDTQYF. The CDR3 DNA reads TGTGCCAGCAGCCCGACCCGGGGGGGCCTAACAGATACGCAGTATTTT.